The next 26 T cell receptor beta chains were all read from a single sample in a study of human T cells and chemical hapten exposure (dated by TCRdb to about 2021). The library was produced with RACE. Instrument used: NextSeq 500. The public reads were run again by TCRdb, first through fastp at Q25 and then through MiXCR, and only productive beta chains were kept. Rows merge per CDR3 protein into single entries with the most common DNA and genes. The sample has 95,000 to 100,000 distinct CDR3 sequences on record, 11% of them singletons. The top ten constitute about 3% of the sample. The sample's time point label, in plain terms: pre-sensitization, week 0. What this sample's treatment or condition label stands for: therapeutic diphenylcyclopropenone sensitization with weekly scalp DPC. Sequenced here: whole blood, sampled in connection with sensitization to the hapten diphenylcyclopropenone (DPC). The receptors here all came from an older woman with alopecia areata. Some clones in this sample may be carry-over from other donors' samples.

This clonotype was seen at least ten times. This chain joins TRBV2 and TRBJ2-1; D ambiguous. Germline assignment: CDR1 SNHLY and CDR2 FYNNEI. Trimming shortened V by 4 bases and J by 4 bases, and 2 bases separated the two germline ends. There are 11 residues in the CDR3. CDR3 amino acids: CASSAYNEQFF. CDR3 DNA sequence: TGTGCCAGCAGTGCTTACAATGAGCAGTTCTTC. Filled out from reference TRBV2 and TRBJ2-1, the complete variable domain reads EPEVTQTPSHQVTQMGQEVILRCVPISNHLYFYWYRQILGQKVEFLVSFYNNEISEKSEIFDDQFSVERPDGSNFTLKIRSTKLEDSAMYFCASSAYNEQFFGPGTRLTVL.

At least ten counts were recorded for this clonotype. V and J are TRBV5-1 and TRBJ2-7; D gene unclear. V lost 1 base and J 6 bases, leaving 14 bases between the germline ends. CDR3 length equals 14 residues. Germline V gene sequence: CDR1 SGHRS, CDR2 YFSETQ. The CDR3 loop is CASSLSLTYIEQYF. In DNA, the CDR3 is TGCGCCAGCAGCTTGTCCTTGACGTATATCGAGCAGTACTTC.

This clonotype showed up many times. CDR3 residues: CASSSLAGATTDTQYF. The DNA for the CDR3 is TGTGCCAGCAGTTCACTAGCGGGGGCGACCACAGATACGCAGTATTTT. V gene TRBV12-3 or TRBV12-4 combines with J gene TRBJ2-3, with TRBD2 matching over 11 bases. CDR3 length equals 16 residues. Trimming took 4 bases from V and 2 from J; bases not matched to a gene: 5.

The chain has TRBV27 and TRBJ1-4; 7 nucleotides agree with TRBD1. There are 14 residues in the CDR3. Trimming at V came to 6 bases and at J to 5 bases, leaving 6 bases not matched to a gene. From germline, CDR1 is MNHEY and CDR2 SMNVEV (reference sequence). DNA of the CDR3: TGTGCCAGCAGCCGGGACAGAAGAAATGAAAAACTGTTTTTT. Protein sequence: CASSRDRRNEKLFF. The full variable domain, with the rest looked up from reference TRBV27 and TRBJ1-4, is EAQVTQNPRYLITVTGKKLTVTCSQNMNHEYMSWYRQDPGLGLRQIYYSMNVEVTDKGDVPEGYKVSRKEKRNFPLILESPSPNQTSLYFCASSRDRRNEKLFFGSGTQLSVL.

This sequence joins TRBV5-1 and TRBJ1-2; D is perhaps TRBD1 (5 bases). Between the trimmed V and J ends, which lost 3 bases and 4 bases, there was a span of 10 bases. Germline V gene data show CDR1 as SGHRS and CDR2 as YFSETQ. This CDR3 region has 13 residues. CDR3 sequence: CASSSQGSYGYTF. The DNA for the CDR3 is TGCGCCAGCAGCTCGCAGGGTTCCTATGGCTACACCTTC.

There are many counts of this clonotype. The chain has TRBV21-1 and TRBJ2-7; whether TRBD1, the table's D call, matches the DNA was not checked. TRBV21-1 is designated a pseudogene. This CDR3 region has 15 residues. CDR3 loop: CASITIFRASYEQYF. In DNA, the CDR3 is TGTGCCAGCATCACGATCTTCAGGGCTTCCTACGAGCAGTACTTC.

This clonotype was picked up one time. A much larger clone differs by one base, so this may be a read error. This chain uses TRBV5-6 with TRBJ2-1, with D perhaps matching TRBD2 (7 bases). The germline V gene encodes CDR1 SGHDT and CDR2 YYEEEE. The CDR3 is made up of 16 amino acids. This chain's CDR3 is CAISLDPGGRYNEQFF. Here the CDR3 DNA reads TGTGCCATCAGCTTGGATCCGGGGGGCCGGTACAATGAGCAGTTCTTC. The variable domain in full, with the rest retrieved from reference TRBV5-6 and TRBJ2-1, is DAGVTQSPTHLIKTRGQQVTLRCSPKSGHDTVSWYQQALGQGPQFIFQYYEEEERQRGNFPDRFSGHQFPNYSSELNVNALLLGDSALYLCAISLDPGGRYNEQFFGPGTRLTVL.

J is TRBJ1-1 and V is TRBV20-1, with a tentative D call TRBD1 (5 bases). The V gene lost 3 bases and the J gene lost 0 bases, with 11 bases spanning the gap. The CDR3 runs 14 residues. Germline V CDR1 and CDR2: DFQATT, SNEGSKA (reference sequence). CDR3: CSARGQPMNTEAFF. CDR3 bases: TGCAGTGCTAGGGGGCAACCAATGAACACTGAAGCTTTCTTT.

This clonotype was counted only a few times. The V call is TRBV6-1, the J call TRBJ2-7, with a weak D call TRBD1 (5 bases). V dropped 3 bases and J dropped 2 bases, with 17 bases sitting between them. Germline CDR1 and CDR2: MNHNS and SASEGT. The CDR3 consists of 16 residues. CDR3 sequence (DNA): TGTGCCAGCAGTGATCCAGGGCTGTACCCCCCCTACGAGCAGTACTTC. This gives the protein CASSDPGLYPPYEQYF.

This clonotype was seen at least ten times. This chain joins TRBV6-5 and TRBJ1-2; D might be TRBD1 (6 bases). Germline lookup yields CDR1 MNHEY and CDR2 SVGAGI. The CDR3 is 15 residues long. V shed 0 bases and J shed 4 bases, with 12 bases lying between them. CDR3 loop: CASSYSVTGFYGYTF. CDR3 sequence (DNA): TGTGCCAGCAGTTACTCTGTGACAGGCTTCTATGGCTACACCTTC.

Only a few counts were recorded for this clonotype. The V and J genes are TRBV7-2 and TRBJ2-5, with no clear D. CDR1 is SGHTA and CDR2 is FQGNSA in the germline V gene. This CDR3 is built from 13 residues. Trimming removed 5 bases from V and 1 base from J, with 8 bases in between. The CDR3 here is CASSRTLQETQYF. The CDR3 DNA is TGTGCCAGCAGCAGGACCCTCCAAGAGACCCAGTACTTC.

J is TRBJ1-1 and V is TRBV28; a possible D gene is TRBD1 (5 bases). This CDR3 is built from 12 residues. The germline V gene has CDR1 MDHEN and CDR2 SYDVKM. Trimming shortened V by 8 bases and J by 3 bases, and 10 bases separated the two germline ends. CDR3 residues: CASGGRDTEAFF. The CDR3, as DNA: TGTGCCAGCGGGGGGAGGGACACTGAAGCTTTCTTT.

Ten or more counts support this clonotype. V is TRBV2 and J is TRBJ2-1; D gene unclear. The length of the CDR3 is 16 residues. CDR1 and CDR2 (germline): SNHLY, FYNNEI. Trimming pared 7 bases from V and 0 bases from J, leaving 16 bases between. The CDR3 here is CASIAPGRSSYNEQFF. The DNA for the CDR3 is TGTGCCAGCATCGCACCGGGCCGTAGCTCCTACAATGAGCAGTTCTTC. Full variable domain (outside the CDR3, taken from reference TRBV2 and TRBJ2-1): EPEVTQTPSHQVTQMGQEVILRCVPISNHLYFYWYRQILGQKVEFLVSFYNNEISEKSEIFDDQFSVERPDGSNFTLKIRSTKLEDSAMYFCASIAPGRSSYNEQFFGPGTRLTVL.

In its sample, this clonotype was seen a few times. The DNA for the CDR3 is TGTGCCAGCAGACAGCTTCTCTCCTACAATGAGCAGTTCTTC. Protein product: CASRQLLSYNEQFF. This sequence joins TRBV6-2 or TRBV6-3 and TRBJ2-1; D not certain. Trimming stripped 6 bases from V and 0 bases from J, with 9 bases between. The CDR3 has 14 amino acids. CDR1 is MNHEY, CDR2 SVGEGT, per germline.

V usage is TRBV24-1 and J usage is TRBJ1-1, with TRBD1 as a possible D gene (5 bases). The CDR3 spans 13 residues. The germline V and J ends were trimmed by 5 bases and 11 bases, with 17 bases remaining between them. Germline lookup yields CDR1 KGHDR and CDR2 SFDVKD. CDR3 sequence (DNA): TGTGCCACCAGTGCTTCCGGGACCGACGAGGCTTTCTTT. Translated: CATSASGTDEAFF.

The sample holds many counts of this clonotype. The chain links TRBV18 to TRBJ1-4, with D uncertain. Germline V gene lookup returns CDR1 KGHSH and CDR2 LQKENI. Trimming removed 1 base at V and 0 bases at J, with 9 bases between. This CDR3 has 16 amino acids. The CDR3: CASSPLEVATNEKLFF. The CDR3 DNA reads as TGTGCCAGCTCACCACTTGAAGTTGCAACTAATGAAAAACTGTTTTTT. Supplemented by reference TRBV18 and TRBJ1-4, the full variable domain reads NAGVMQNPRHLVRRRGQEARLRCSPMKGHSHVYWYRQLPEEGLKFMVYLQKENIIDESGMPKERFSAEFPKEGPSILRIQQVVRGDSAAYFCASSPLEVATNEKLFFGSGTQLSVL.

This clonotype was seen repeatedly, ten times or more. The chain employs TRBV9 and TRBJ1-1, with D possibly TRBD1 on 5 matching bases. V was clipped by 0 bases and J by 0 bases, with 6 bases between them. The CDR3 runs 14 residues. Looked up from germline, CDR1 is SGDLS and CDR2 is YYNGEE. The CDR3 DNA reads TGTGCCAGCAGCGTAGAACAGGTGAACACTGAAGCTTTCTTT. It translates to CASSVEQVNTEAFF.

The CDR3 coding sequence is TGCAGTGCTCTCCAGGGGCCGTACTACGAGCAGTACTTC. As protein: CSALQGPYYEQYF. The chain has TRBV20-1 and TRBJ2-7, with TRBD1 as a possible D gene (6 bases). V gave up 5 bases and J gave up 3 bases, with 14 bases separating them. The CDR3 has 13 residues. Looked up from germline, CDR1 is DFQATT and CDR2 is SNEGSKA (reference sequence).

The CDR3 spells CSASPSTDHTDTQYF. The CDR3 DNA reads as TGCAGTGCTAGCCCATCGACAGACCACACAGATACGCAGTATTTT. V and J are TRBV20-1 and TRBJ2-3; a possible D gene is TRBD1 (5 bases). Germline loops: CDR1 DFQATT, CDR2 SNEGSKA (reference sequence). The CDR3 has 15 residues. V was cut by 3 bases and J by 2 bases, with 15 bases left in between.

This clonotype was detected many times. J is TRBJ2-3 and V is TRBV4-1; unclear D gene. Trimming stripped 0 bases from V and 9 bases from J, with 10 bases between. Germline CDR1 MGHRA, CDR2 YSYEKL. This CDR3 is built from 13 residues. Here the CDR3 reads CASSQENSGTQYF. The CDR3 bases are TGCGCCAGCAGCCAAGAAAACAGTGGGACGCAGTATTTT.

This clonotype showed up just a few times. J is TRBJ1-3 and V is TRBV3-1; D gene ambiguous. With 1 base removed from V and 4 bases from J, the gap between germline ends came to 8 bases. Germline values: CDR1 LGHDT, CDR2 YNNKEL (reference sequence). There are 14 residues in the CDR3. This chain's CDR3 is CASSQGFGGNTIYF. CDR3 nucleotides: TGTGCCAGCAGCCAAGGATTTGGGGGAAACACCATATATTTT.

This clonotype was seen more than once but under ten times. V and J are TRBV12-3 or TRBV12-4 and TRBJ2-1, with D possibly being TRBD1 (5 bases). Trimming left V 7 bases short and J 8 bases short, with 21 bases between. The length of the CDR3 is 15 residues. The CDR3: CASTLRAGLGDEQFF. CDR3 coding DNA: TGTGCCAGCACCCTTAGGGCAGGGTTAGGGGATGAGCAGTTCTTC.

This clonotype has more than one count but fewer than ten. The rearrangement joins TRBV7-3 to TRBJ2-4; D may match TRBD1 or TRBD2 (6 bases each). CDR3 length: 13 residues. The V end lost 1 base, the J end lost 9 bases, and 10 bases lay between the germline ends. CDR1 and CDR2 (germline): SGHTA, FQGTGA. CDR3 protein: CASSLKGGGIQYF. Here the CDR3 DNA reads TGTGCCAGCAGCTTAAAGGGGGGCGGCATTCAGTACTTC.

This clonotype was detected only a few times. The rearrangement links TRBV7-9 to TRBJ1-1, with TRBD1 identical over 11 bases. Germline CDR1 SEHNR, CDR2 FQNEAQ (reference sequence). J gave up 5 bases and V 4 bases, and 12 bases lay outside the gene matches. CDR3 length equals 17 residues. CDR3 in amino acids: CASSSIRDRGSRTEAFF. Written as DNA, the CDR3 is TGTGCCAGCAGCTCGATCCGGGACAGGGGGTCGAGGACTGAAGCTTTCTTT.

This clonotype was detected ten times or more. The chain links TRBV6-1 to TRBJ2-1; D is perhaps TRBD1 (5 bases). The CDR3 extends over 15 amino acids. The germline V gene encodes CDR1 MNHNS and CDR2 SASEGT. Trimming stripped 6 bases from V and 5 bases from J, with 17 bases between. CDR3 region: CASRVTDILHNEQFF. The CDR3 DNA follows: TGTGCCAGCAGGGTGACAGATATACTACACAATGAGCAGTTCTTC.

In nucleotides, the CDR3 is TGCAGCGTAATGCTCGGACACTTTTACAATGAGCAGTTCTTC. Its translation: CSVMLGHFYNEQFF. The chain links TRBV29-1 to TRBJ2-1, with TRBD1 as a possible D gene (5 bases). Looked up from germline, CDR1 is SQVTM and CDR2 is ANQGSEA. V was pared by 6 bases and J by 4 bases, with 16 bases between. CDR3 size: 14 residues.